This entry lists 5 T cell receptor beta chains sequenced from one sample in a study of shared clonotypes between healthy human individuals (TCRdb year 2020). The protocol used for the library was the immunoSEQ multiplex PCR assay. Entries here come from immuneACCESS through TCRdb and include only in-frame sequences with V and J called. Some clones fail to appear in such tables; in the studies checked, an unresolved V gene covers under half of the shortfall, and the cause of the remainder is unknown. The sample data list about 2.5 million clones, and less than 95% of these were observed just once. The ten largest clones take up around 0.35% of the sample. Sequencing was done on a sample of naive CD4+ T cells from PBMCs. This specimen's cell subset or site label, per the study, means: CD45RA+ positively selected. The receptors originated from a man aged 18-30 years in good health. Some clones in this sample may be carry-over from other donors' samples.

J is TRBJ1-1 and V is TRBV5-1; the D gene is possibly TRBD1 (6 bases). Per the germline V gene, CDR1 is SGHRS and CDR2 is YFSETQ. V lost 1 base, J lost 3 bases, and 10 bases lay in between. This CDR3 contains 14 residues. The CDR3 bases are TGCGCCAGCAGCTTGCTTGGGGGCCACACTGAAGCTTTCTTT. It specifies CASSLLGGHTEAFF.

The V call is TRBV5-1, the J call TRBJ2-7; TRBD1 matches 7 bases. Germline loops: CDR1 SGHRS, CDR2 YFSETQ. V lost 3 bases and J lost 4; bases outside the gene matches: 7. The CDR3 covers 14 residues. CDR3 nucleotides: TGCGCCAGCAGCTCGCACGGGACAGAGTACGAGCAGTACTTC. It specifies CASSSHGTEYEQYF.

The V gene is TRBV18, the J gene TRBJ1-4, with D uncertain. CDR3 length: 14 residues. Germline V gene lookup returns CDR1 KGHSH and CDR2 LQKENI. The V end was cut by 3 bases, the J end by 5 bases, with 10 bases between. CDR3 sequence: CASSPKQSNEKLFF. In DNA form, the CDR3 reads TGTGCCAGCTCACCCAAACAGTCCAATGAAAAACTGTTTTTT.

A single count supports this clone. CDR3 coding DNA: TGTGCCAGCAGTGGATCCCGAGGCGGGGGGCGACCCTACGAGCAGTACTTC. Its protein is CASSGSRGGGRPYEQYF. J is TRBJ2-7 and V is TRBV2, with 8 bases that match TRBD2. Germline V gives CDR1 SNHLY, CDR2 FYNNEI. J lost 2 bases, V lost 4 bases, and 13 bases had no gene match. The CDR3 runs 17 residues.

This chain connects TRBV4-1 to TRBJ2-2; 9 bases map to TRBD1. Germline CDR1 MGHRA, CDR2 YSYEKL. After removal of 5 bases from V and 6 bases from J, the junction contained 4 bases not matched to a gene. The CDR3 has 14 amino acids. The CDR3 reads CASSGQGNPGELFF. The CDR3 DNA follows: TGCGCCAGCAGCGGACAGGGGAATCCCGGGGAGCTGTTTTTT.